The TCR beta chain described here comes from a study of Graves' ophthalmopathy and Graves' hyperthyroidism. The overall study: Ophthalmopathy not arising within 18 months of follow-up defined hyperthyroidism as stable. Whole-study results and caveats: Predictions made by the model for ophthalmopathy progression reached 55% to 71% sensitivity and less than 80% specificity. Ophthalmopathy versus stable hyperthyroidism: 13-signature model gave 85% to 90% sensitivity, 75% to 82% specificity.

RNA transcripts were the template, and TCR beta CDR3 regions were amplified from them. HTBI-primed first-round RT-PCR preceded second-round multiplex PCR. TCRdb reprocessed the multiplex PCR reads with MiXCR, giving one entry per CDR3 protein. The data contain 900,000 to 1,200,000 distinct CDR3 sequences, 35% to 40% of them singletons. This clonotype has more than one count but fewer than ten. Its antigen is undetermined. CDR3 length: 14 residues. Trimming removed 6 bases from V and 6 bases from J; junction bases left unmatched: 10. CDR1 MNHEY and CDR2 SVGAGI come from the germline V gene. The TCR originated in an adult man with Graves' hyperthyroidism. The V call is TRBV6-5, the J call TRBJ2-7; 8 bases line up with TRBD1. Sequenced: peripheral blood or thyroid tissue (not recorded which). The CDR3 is CASSRTGTLFEQYF. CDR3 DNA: TGTGCCAGCAGCCGGACAGGGACCCTCTTCGAGCAGTACTTC.